This T cell receptor beta chain was identified during a study of monozygotic twins with inflammatory bowel disease. Study-wide results and limits: Some repertoire variability may stem from patients' differing immunosuppressive treatments.

Regarding this clonotype: Its cognate antigen is unknown.

In germline, CDR1 is SGHRS, CDR2 YFSETQ. This CDR3 comprises 18 residues. cDNA was produced in eight separate reactions per sample. The UMIs carried a 6-nucleotide sample barcode, and they were added by template switching. TCRdb re-called the 5' RACE reads; every CDR3 protein appears as one record, without DNA. The sample totals 300,000 to 450,000 distinct CDR3 sequences. The TCR comes from a human donor with ulcerative colitis or Crohn's disease, or a healthy co-twin of an affected twin (not recorded which). The specimen sequenced was blood. The gene calls are TRBV5-1 and TRBJ2-3; TCRdb returns TRBD2, unconfirmable since there is no DNA. This CDR3 reads CASSFGTSGGPITDTQYF.